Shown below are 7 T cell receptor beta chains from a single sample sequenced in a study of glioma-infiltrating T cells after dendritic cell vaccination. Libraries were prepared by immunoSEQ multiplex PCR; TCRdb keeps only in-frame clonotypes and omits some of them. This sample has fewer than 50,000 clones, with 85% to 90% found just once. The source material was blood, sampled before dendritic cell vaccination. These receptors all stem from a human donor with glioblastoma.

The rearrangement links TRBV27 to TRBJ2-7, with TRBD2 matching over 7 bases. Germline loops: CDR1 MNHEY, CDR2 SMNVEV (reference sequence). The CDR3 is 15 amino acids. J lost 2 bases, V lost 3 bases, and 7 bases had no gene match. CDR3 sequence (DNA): TGTGCCAGCAGTTTGGGGCGCGGGGGTCCCTACGAGCAGTACTTC. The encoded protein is CASSLGRGGPYEQYF.

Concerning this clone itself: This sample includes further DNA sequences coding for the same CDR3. Written as DNA, the CDR3 is TGTGCCAGCAGCTTAGGGCAGGGGAACACTGAAGCTTTCTTT. It specifies CASSLGQGNTEAFF. The rearrangement joins TRBV7-2 to TRBJ1-1, with a possible D match to TRBD1 (5 bases). Germline CDR1 and CDR2: SGHTA and FQGNSA. CDR3 length equals 14 residues. The V end lost 1 base, the J end lost 1 base, and 7 bases lay between the germline ends.

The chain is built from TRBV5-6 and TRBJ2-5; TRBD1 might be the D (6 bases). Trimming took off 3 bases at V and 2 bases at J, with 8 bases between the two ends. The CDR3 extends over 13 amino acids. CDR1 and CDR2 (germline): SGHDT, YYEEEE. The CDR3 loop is CASSSGQQETQYF. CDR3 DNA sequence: TGTGCCAGCAGCTCCGGACAGCAAGAGACCCAGTACTTC.

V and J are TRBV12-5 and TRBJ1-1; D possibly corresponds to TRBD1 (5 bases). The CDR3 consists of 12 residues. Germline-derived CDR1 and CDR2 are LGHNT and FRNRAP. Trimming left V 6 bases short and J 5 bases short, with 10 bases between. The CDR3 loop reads CASGPRGTEAFF. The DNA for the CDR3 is TGTGCTAGTGGCCCTCGGGGGACTGAAGCTTTCTTT.

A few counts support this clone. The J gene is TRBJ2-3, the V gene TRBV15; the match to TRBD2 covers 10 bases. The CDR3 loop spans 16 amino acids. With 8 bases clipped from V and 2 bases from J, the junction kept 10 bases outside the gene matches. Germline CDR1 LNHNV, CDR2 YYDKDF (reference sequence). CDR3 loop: CATQSGLASLTDTQYF. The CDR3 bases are TGTGCCACCCAATCGGGACTAGCGTCACTCACAGATACGCAGTATTTT. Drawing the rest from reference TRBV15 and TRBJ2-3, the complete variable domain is DAMVIQNPRYQVTQFGKPVTLSCSQTLNHNVMYWYQQKSSQAPKLLFHYYDKDFNNEADTPDNFQSRRPNTSFCFLDIRSPGLGDTAMYLCATQSGLASLTDTQYFGPGTRLTVL.

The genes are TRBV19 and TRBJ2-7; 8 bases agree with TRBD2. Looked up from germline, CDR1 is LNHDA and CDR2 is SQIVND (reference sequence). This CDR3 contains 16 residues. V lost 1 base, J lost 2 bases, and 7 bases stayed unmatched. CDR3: CASSIAGLAGPYEQYF. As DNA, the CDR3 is TGTGCCAGTAGTATAGCCGGACTAGCAGGACCCTACGAGCAGTACTTC.

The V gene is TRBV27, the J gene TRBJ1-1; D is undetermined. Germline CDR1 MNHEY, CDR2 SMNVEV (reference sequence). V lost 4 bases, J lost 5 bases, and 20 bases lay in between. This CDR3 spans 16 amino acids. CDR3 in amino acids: CASSSLASVGRTEAFF. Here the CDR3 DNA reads TGTGCCAGCAGTTCATTAGCCTCGGTAGGGAGGACTGAAGCTTTCTTT.